This TCR beta chain stems from a study of identical twins. This clonotype was found many times. Its target is not known. Overall study results and limits: Models underestimated TCR alpha sharing (out-of-frame) in monozygotic twins.

Every sampled donor was Caucasian and healthy. A universal primer site arose from template switching, and cDNA bore unique molecular identifiers. TCRdb reanalysed the 5' RACE reads using MiXCR and keeps one entry per CDR3 protein. The sample holds under 250,000 distinct CDR3 sequences; 7.5% are singletons and the top ten take about 1.9%. Germline lookup yields CDR1 LGHDT and CDR2 YNNKEL (reference sequence). Trimming cost V 7 bases and J 0 bases, with 10 bases left between them. This CDR3 has 14 amino acids. This same sample was also taken into another study, of yellow fever vaccine responses in identical twins. From that study: The T cell response to vaccination in identical twins was reportedly partly convergent and partly personalized.

This receptor was taken from a woman in her late teens or twenties in good health. V is TRBV3-1 and J is TRBJ1-3; D may be TRBD1 (5 bases). Input material: memory (CD45RO+) T cells sorted from blood. CDR3 nucleotides: TGTGCCAGCACCGACGGGGCCTCTGGAAACACCATATATTTT. Translated, it gives CASTDGASGNTIYF.